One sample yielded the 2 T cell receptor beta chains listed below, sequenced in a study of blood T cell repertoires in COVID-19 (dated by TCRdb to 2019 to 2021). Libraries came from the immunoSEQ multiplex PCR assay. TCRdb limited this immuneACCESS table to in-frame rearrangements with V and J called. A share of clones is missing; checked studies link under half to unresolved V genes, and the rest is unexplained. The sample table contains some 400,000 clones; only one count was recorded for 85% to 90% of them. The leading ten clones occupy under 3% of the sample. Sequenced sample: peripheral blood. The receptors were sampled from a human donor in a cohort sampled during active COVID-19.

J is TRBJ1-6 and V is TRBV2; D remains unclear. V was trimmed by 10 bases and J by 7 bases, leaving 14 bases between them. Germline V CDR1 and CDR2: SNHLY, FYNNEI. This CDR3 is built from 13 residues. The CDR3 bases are TGTGCCACCTACCGGGAACCCAATTCACCCCTCCACTTT. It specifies CATYREPNSPLHF.

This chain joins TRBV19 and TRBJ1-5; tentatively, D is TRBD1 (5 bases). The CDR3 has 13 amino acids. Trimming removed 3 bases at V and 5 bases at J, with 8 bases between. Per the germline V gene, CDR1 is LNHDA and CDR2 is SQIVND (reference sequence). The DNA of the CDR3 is TGTGCCAGTAGTATTTTCAGGGATCAGCCCCAGCATTTT. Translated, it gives CASSIFRDQPQHF.